This TCR beta chain was sequenced for a study of blood T cell repertoires in COVID-19. Turning to the study itself: Sources were T cells, B-cell-depleted T cells, or PBMCs; the material itself was cDNA or gDNA.

The CDR3 length is 14 residues. Germline V CDR1 and CDR2: SGDLS, YYNGEE. Trimming stripped 4 bases from V and 7 bases from J, with 17 bases between. This table comes from immunoSEQ multiplex PCR, and its TCRdb copy is limited to in-frame clones, with some not included. Of 150,000 or so clones detected, roughly 82% appear once; the ten largest clones hold roughly 15%. Sample: peripheral blood. The source is a human donor with acute or convalescent COVID-19. The donor label of this sample is uncertain. The chain links TRBV9 to TRBJ1-2, with D tentatively TRBD1 (5 bases). As DNA, the CDR3 is TGTGCCAGCAGCCCCCCGGGGGGAGTGTCTGGCTACACCTTC. Its protein is CASSPPGGVSGYTF.